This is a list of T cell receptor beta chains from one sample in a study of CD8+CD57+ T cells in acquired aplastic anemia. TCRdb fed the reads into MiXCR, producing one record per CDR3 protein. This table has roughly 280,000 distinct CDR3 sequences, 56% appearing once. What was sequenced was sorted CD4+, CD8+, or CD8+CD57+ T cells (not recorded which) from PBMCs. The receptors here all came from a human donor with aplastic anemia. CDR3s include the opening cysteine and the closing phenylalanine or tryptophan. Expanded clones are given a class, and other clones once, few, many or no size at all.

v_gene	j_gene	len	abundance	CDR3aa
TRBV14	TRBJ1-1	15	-	CASSQDRRANTEAFF
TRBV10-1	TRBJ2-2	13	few	CASSDLLTGELFF
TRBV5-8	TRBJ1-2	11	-	CASSFVYGYTF
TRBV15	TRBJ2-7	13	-	CATSEDRAYEQYF
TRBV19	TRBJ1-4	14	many	CASSIDQRAEKLFF
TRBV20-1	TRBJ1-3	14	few	CSATDGVSGNTIYF
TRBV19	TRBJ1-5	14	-	CASREGNSNQPQHF
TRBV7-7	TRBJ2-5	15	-	CANSSSGTSRETQYF
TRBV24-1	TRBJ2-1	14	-	CATGGLAGEDEQFF
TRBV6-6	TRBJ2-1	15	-	CASSYGGQVGNEQFF
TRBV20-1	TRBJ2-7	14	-	CSARLGGGAYEQYF
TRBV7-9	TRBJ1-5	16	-	CASSSGSGALRQPQHF
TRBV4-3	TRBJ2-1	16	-	CASSQVGRKVYNEQFF
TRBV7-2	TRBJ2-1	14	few	CASSSLGFGDEQFF
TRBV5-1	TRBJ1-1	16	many	CASSLPGQGMNTEAFF
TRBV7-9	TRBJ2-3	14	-	CASCLAGGPDTQYF
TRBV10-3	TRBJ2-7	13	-	CASNIGSTYEQYF
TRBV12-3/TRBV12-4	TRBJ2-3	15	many	CASRPRQGNTDTQYF
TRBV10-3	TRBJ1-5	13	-	CANAESSNQPQHF
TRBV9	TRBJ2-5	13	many	CASSVGGEETQYF
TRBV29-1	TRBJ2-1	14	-	CSVAGLAAYNEQFF
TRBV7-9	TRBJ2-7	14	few	CASSHPGGSYEQYF
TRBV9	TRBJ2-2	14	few	CASSVSGNTGELFF
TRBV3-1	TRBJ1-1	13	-	CASSLENSLEAFF
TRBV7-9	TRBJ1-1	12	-	CASNEQGAEAFF
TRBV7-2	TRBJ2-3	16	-	CAGSLTRLASTDTQYF
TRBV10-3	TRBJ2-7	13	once	CAIQKGQNYEQYF
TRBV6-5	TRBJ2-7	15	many	CASSYSYGGDNEQYF
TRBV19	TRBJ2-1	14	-	CASRVPAGVHEQFF
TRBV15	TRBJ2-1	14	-	CATRSRGQGDEQFF
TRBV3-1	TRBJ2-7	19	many	CASSQPGLAGGPTPSVLYF
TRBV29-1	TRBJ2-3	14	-	CSVELAGRTDTQYF
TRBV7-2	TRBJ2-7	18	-	CASSPSRLAGGFTREQYF
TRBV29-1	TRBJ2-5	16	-	CSGALRRLAGRDTQYF
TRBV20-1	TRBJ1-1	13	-	CSAPDRAGTEAFF